A single sample gave rise to the 30 T cell receptor beta chains below, sequenced in a study of cytomegalovirus exposure and HLA in healthy donors. The table came from immunoSEQ multiplex PCR; TCRdb's copy has only in-frame clones and leaves some out. The sample has approximately 180,000 clones; about 86% are singletons. Sequenced: PBMCs. The source of these receptors is a woman in her 30s in good health and CMV-seronegative.

This clone was found a few times. The chain links TRBV19 to TRBJ1-6; 7 bases match TRBD1. After removal of 5 bases from V and 9 bases from J, the junction contained 13 bases not matched to a gene. The CDR3 spans 16 residues. Germline V gene lookup returns CDR1 LNHDA and CDR2 SQIVND (reference sequence). CDR3: CASSESGGTVGSPLHF. The DNA for the CDR3 is TGTGCCAGTAGTGAAAGCGGAGGGACAGTCGGTTCACCCCTCCACTTT.

V is TRBV7-9 and J is TRBJ1-6, with TRBD1 identical over 7 bases. V gave up 5 bases and J gave up 4 bases; unmatched junction bases: 5. Germline values: CDR1 SEHNR, CDR2 FQNEAQ (reference sequence). This CDR3 is 15 amino acids long. CDR3 in DNA: TGTGCCAGCAGCCCCGGGACAGCTTATAATTCACCCCTCCACTTT. The encoded protein is CASSPGTAYNSPLHF.

The chain recombines TRBV5-1 with TRBJ2-1; tentatively, D is TRBD2 (6 bases). Trimming took 4 bases from V and 3 from J, leaving 11 bases between them. Germline CDR1 SGHRS, CDR2 YFSETQ. The CDR3 spans 14 residues. The CDR3 here is CASSRAGLYNEQFF. The DNA of the CDR3 is TGCGCCAGCAGCAGGGCGGGACTCTACAATGAGCAGTTCTTC.

This chain links TRBV19 with TRBJ1-4; D is unclear. The CDR3 loop spans 15 amino acids. Germline CDR1 and CDR2: LNHDA and SQIVND (reference sequence). The V and J ends lost 2 bases and 0 bases respectively, with 7 bases between them. The CDR3 DNA sequence: TGTGCCAGTAGTATATTTGGCTCAACTAATGAAAAACTGTTTTTT. It encodes CASSIFGSTNEKLFF.

The chain uses TRBV2 and TRBJ1-2, with 9 nucleotides matching TRBD1. CDR1 and CDR2 (germline): SNHLY, FYNNEI. This CDR3 comprises 13 residues. Unmatched junction bases numbered 2, after V lost 6 bases and J lost 3 bases. In DNA, the CDR3 is TGTGCCAGCAGACAGGGGGCGGACTATGGCTACACCTTC. This translates into CASRQGADYGYTF. Based on the CDR3 plus reference TRBV2 and TRBJ1-2, the full variable domain is EPEVTQTPSHQVTQMGQEVILRCVPISNHLYFYWYRQILGQKVEFLVSFYNNEISEKSEIFDDQFSVERPDGSNFTLKIRSTKLEDSAMYFCASRQGADYGYTFGSGTRLTVV.

This clone was seen just once. The CDR3 DNA sequence: TGTGCCAGCAGTTACGGTCGGGGTAGCAATCAGCCCCAGCATTTT. It yields the protein CASSYGRGSNQPQHF. The chain combines TRBV6-6 with TRBJ1-5; D not certain. Germline values: CDR1 MNHNY, CDR2 SVGAGI (reference sequence). The V end lost 2 bases, the J end lost 0 bases, and 8 bases lay between the germline ends. CDR3 size: 15 residues.

The chain employs TRBV16 and TRBJ1-2, with D perhaps TRBD1 (6 bases). The V and J ends lost 0 bases and 4 bases respectively, with 18 bases between them. The germline gives CDR1 KGHSY, CDR2 FQNENV. CDR3 length: 17 residues. The CDR3 loop reads CASSQSVQGGGTYGYTF. The CDR3 DNA is TGTGCCAGCAGCCAATCGGTACAGGGAGGGGGTACCTATGGCTACACCTTC.

The rearrangement joins TRBV13 to TRBJ2-7, with D maybe TRBD2 (5 bases). Germline V gives CDR1 PRHDT, CDR2 FYEKMQ (reference sequence). The germline V and J ends were trimmed by 4 bases and 6 bases, with 16 bases remaining between them. The CDR3 covers 14 residues. CDR3 region: CASSSPGPRGEQYF. CDR3 DNA sequence: TGTGCCAGCAGCTCTCCGGGCCCACGGGGCGAGCAGTACTTC.

The rearrangement joins TRBV2 to TRBJ1-1, with 7 bases identical to TRBD1. Germline CDR1 and CDR2: SNHLY and FYNNEI. The ends lost 3 bases at V and 0 bases at J; junction bases unmatched: 4. The CDR3 loop spans 15 amino acids. The CDR3 sequence is CASSDRGQMNTEAFF. The DNA for the CDR3 is TGTGCCAGCAGTGATCGGGGACAGATGAACACTGAAGCTTTCTTT.

The gene calls are TRBV7-8 and TRBJ2-1; a weak D match, TRBD2 (5 bases). The CDR3 sequence is 14 residues long. Trimming pared 5 bases from V and 5 bases from J, leaving 13 bases between. Germline-derived CDR1 and CDR2 are SGHVS and FQNEAQ. In nucleotides, the CDR3 is TGTGCCAGCAGCAAGCTAGGACTCCACAATGAGCAGTTCTTC. This sequence encodes CASSKLGLHNEQFF. Based on the CDR3 plus reference TRBV7-8 and TRBJ2-1, the full variable domain is GAGVSQSPRYKVAKRGQDVALRCDPISGHVSLFWYQQALGQGPEFLTYFQNEAQLDKSGLPSDRFFAERPEGSVSTLKIQRTQQEDSAVYLCASSKLGLHNEQFFGPGTRLTVL.

The chain recombines TRBV7-2 with TRBJ2-5; D is undetermined. V was trimmed by 4 bases and J by 0 bases, leaving 6 bases between them. CDR3 size: 13 residues. Looked up from germline, CDR1 is SGHTA and CDR2 is FQGNSA. CDR3 sequence: CASSSFYQETQYF. In nucleotides, the CDR3 is TGTGCCAGCAGCTCTTTTTACCAAGAGACCCAGTACTTC.

V gene TRBV7-9 combines with J gene TRBJ2-1; D gene unclear. The ends were cut back, 5 bases at V and 2 bases at J, with 13 bases in the middle. The CDR3 runs to 15 residues. The germline V gene has CDR1 SEHNR and CDR2 FQNEAQ (reference sequence). In nucleotides, the CDR3 is TGTGCCAGCAGCACCCCGACTGAAACCTACAATGAGCAGTTCTTC. Translating gives CASSTPTETYNEQFF.

The V call is TRBV11-2, the J call TRBJ2-1; D might be TRBD2 (6 bases). CDR3 length equals 17 residues. Germline V CDR1 and CDR2: SGHAT, FQNNGV. V was trimmed by 1 base and J by 3 bases, leaving 16 bases between them. CDR3 protein: CASSLAGTDFHYNEQFF. In DNA form, the CDR3 reads TGTGCCAGCAGCTTAGCGGGGACTGATTTCCACTACAATGAGCAGTTCTTC. Full variable domain (missing parts from reference TRBV11-2 and TRBJ2-1): EAGVAQSPRYKIIEKRQSVAFWCNPISGHATLYWYQQILGQGPKLLIQFQNNGVVDDSQLPKDRFSAERLKGVDSTLKIQPAKLEDSAVYLCASSLAGTDFHYNEQFFGPGTRLTVL.

The J gene is TRBJ1-5, the V gene TRBV27; TRBD1 agrees at 7 bases. There are 14 residues in the CDR3. Germline assignment: CDR1 MNHEY and CDR2 SMNVEV (reference sequence). After removal of 8 bases from V and 1 base from J, the junction contained 5 bases not matched to a gene. CDR3 DNA: TGTGCCAGCGGGAACAGGGGAAGCAATCAGCCCCAGCATTTT. Its protein product is CASGNRGSNQPQHF.

V usage is TRBV5-1 and J usage is TRBJ2-2; 9 nucleotides line up with TRBD1. The germline CDR1 and CDR2 sequences are SGHRS and YFSETQ. Unmatched junction bases numbered 8, after V lost 4 bases and J lost 4 bases. The CDR3 extends over 16 amino acids. This chain's CDR3 is CASSALQGASTGELFF. Written as DNA, the CDR3 is TGCGCCAGCAGCGCGTTACAGGGGGCCTCCACCGGGGAGCTGTTTTTT.

As to this clone: Other DNA sequences within the sample encode an identical CDR3. This chain connects TRBV19 to TRBJ2-2; weak D call: TRBD2 (5 bases). Trimming took off 1 base at V and 8 bases at J, with 8 bases between the two ends. The germline V gene encodes CDR1 LNHDA and CDR2 SQIVND (reference sequence). The length of the CDR3 is 13 residues. CDR3 amino acids: CASSIGGAGELFF. The DNA of the CDR3 is TGTGCCAGTAGTATAGGGGGAGCAGGGGAGCTGTTTTTT. Complete variable domain (other parts from reference TRBV19 and TRBJ2-2): DGGITQSPKYLFRKEGQNVTLSCEQNLNHDAMYWYRQDPGQGLRLIYYSQIVNDFQKGDIAEGYSVSREKKESFPLTVTSAQKNPTAFYLCASSIGGAGELFFGEGSRLTVL.

The chain uses TRBV7-9 and TRBJ2-7; 7 bases line up with TRBD2. Germline V gene lookup returns CDR1 SEHNR and CDR2 FQNEAQ (reference sequence). The CDR3 is 14 residues long. V shed 1 base, J shed 5 bases, and the junction held 5 bases outside the gene matches. The CDR3 sequence is CASSLGLASNEQYF. CDR3 bases: TGTGCCAGCAGCTTAGGACTAGCTTCGAACGAGCAGTACTTC.

The J gene is TRBJ1-1, the V gene TRBV4-2; 7 bases map to TRBD1. This CDR3 has 13 residues. The V gene's germline CDR1 is LGHNA and CDR2 YNFKEQ. V was clipped by 6 bases and J by 5 bases; unmatched bases: 6. CDR3 in amino acids: CASSRNRGTEAFF. CDR3 coding DNA: TGTGCCAGCAGTCGTAACAGGGGAACTGAAGCTTTCTTT.

CDR3 residues: CASSRTGTYGYTF. The DNA for the CDR3 is TGTGCCAGCAGCCGGACAGGGACATATGGCTACACCTTC. V gene TRBV6-5 combines with J gene TRBJ1-2, with 8 bases that match TRBD1. Looked up from germline, CDR1 is MNHEY and CDR2 is SVGAGI. The CDR3 is 13 residues long. Unmatched junction bases numbered 5, after V lost 6 bases and J lost 5 bases.

The DNA for the CDR3 is TGTGCCAGCAGGCGGGGTTCCGTCAATGAGCAGTTCTTC. It yields the protein CASRRGSVNEQFF. The chain recombines TRBV6-5 with TRBJ2-1; possibly TRBD2 for D (6 bases). The V end was cut by 6 bases, the J end by 6 bases, with 12 bases between. This CDR3 is built from 13 residues. Germline assignment: CDR1 MNHEY and CDR2 SVGAGI.

The CDR3 nucleotides are TGTGCCAGCAGTCCTCCTGATACGCAGTATTTT. It codes for CASSPPDTQYF. This chain joins TRBV2 and TRBJ2-3; D gene unclear. CDR3 size: 11 residues. V shed 5 bases and J shed 6 bases, with 6 bases lying between them. The germline CDR1 and CDR2 sequences are SNHLY and FYNNEI.

CDR3 sequence (DNA): TGCGCCAGCAACCAGGGGGGAGGCACAGATACGCAGTATTTT. It encodes CASNQGGGTDTQYF. The chain links TRBV5-1 to TRBJ2-3; D is perhaps TRBD1 (7 bases). The CDR3 has 14 residues. V was clipped by 6 bases and J by 1 base, with 12 bases between them. Looked up from germline, CDR1 is SGHRS and CDR2 is YFSETQ.

This clone was seen only a few times. The rearrangement joins TRBV18 to TRBJ1-1, with D hard to call. The V end lost 2 bases, the J end lost 8 bases, and 12 bases lay between the germline ends. Germline CDR1 and CDR2: KGHSH and LQKENI. The CDR3 is made up of 13 amino acids. The CDR3 spells CASSPGSSPEAFF. CDR3 nucleotide sequence: TGTGCCAGCTCACCAGGGAGCTCCCCGGAAGCTTTCTTT.

V and J are TRBV6-1 and TRBJ1-1, with D possibly matching TRBD1 (5 bases). The CDR3 has 15 residues. V was clipped by 6 bases and J by 7 bases, with 21 bases between them. CDR1 and CDR2 (germline): MNHNS, SASEGT. CDR3 DNA: TGTGCCAGCAGATTACTTCAGGGAGGAGTATTTGAAGCTTTCTTT. Translating gives CASRLLQGGVFEAFF.

The chain combines TRBV20-1 with TRBJ1-1; 7 bases fit TRBD1. J was trimmed by 8 bases and V by 5 bases; bases with no gene match: 5. CDR1 DFQATT and CDR2 SNEGSKA come from the germline V gene (reference sequence). CDR3 length: 11 residues. The CDR3 coding sequence is TGCAGTGCTGCAGACAGGGAGGAAGCTTTCTTT. Its protein is CSAADREEAFF.

A single count supports this clone. CDR3 protein: CASSLASSGGTKNIQYF. CDR3 nucleotide sequence: TGTGCCAGCAGCTTGGCCTCGAGCGGGGGGACCAAAAACATTCAGTACTTC. The gene calls are TRBV5-4 and TRBJ2-4; 9 bases are a match to TRBD2. Trimming cost V 0 bases and J 2 bases; bases outside gene matches: 6. Germline CDR1 and CDR2: SGHNT and YYREEE (reference sequence). The CDR3 covers 17 residues.

The J gene is TRBJ1-1, the V gene TRBV4-1; TRBD1 aligns across 7 bases. Trimming removed 2 bases from V and 4 bases from J; junction bases left unmatched: 13. The germline V gene encodes CDR1 MGHRA and CDR2 YSYEKL. The CDR3 runs 17 residues. The CDR3 sequence: CASSQTLPRGGGTEAFF. The CDR3 region has the DNA TGCGCCAGCAGCCAAACACTTCCGCGAGGGGGCGGCACTGAAGCTTTCTTT.

The rearrangement joins TRBV5-3 to TRBJ2-1, with D maybe TRBD2 (5 bases). TRBV5-3 is labeled an ORF, and its function is uncertain. The CDR3 has 9 amino acids. Between the trimmed V and J ends, which lost 10 bases and 10 bases, there was a span of 9 bases. The CDR3 region is CAPPGEQFF. In nucleotides, the CDR3 is TGTGCCCCCCCGGGAGAGCAGTTCTTC.

The V gene is TRBV7-2, the J gene TRBJ2-7; D unclear. The CDR3 covers 14 residues. V was clipped by 1 base and J by 0 bases, with 7 bases between them. The germline V gene has CDR1 SGHTA and CDR2 FQGNSA. The CDR3 DNA sequence: TGTGCCAGCAGCTTAGTTGCTAGCTCCTACGAGCAGTACTTC. It encodes CASSLVASSYEQYF.

This clone was detected once. V usage is TRBV4-1 and J usage is TRBJ1-1; D is unresolved. This CDR3 comprises 16 residues. The V end lost 3 bases, the J end lost 1 base, and 15 bases lay between the germline ends. Germline assignment: CDR1 MGHRA and CDR2 YSYEKL. The CDR3 is CASSHVSSGANTEAFF. The CDR3 coding sequence is TGCGCCAGCAGCCACGTCTCTTCGGGAGCGAACACTGAAGCTTTCTTT.